This TCR beta chain emerged from a study of T cell repertoires in cytomegalovirus infection. Study as a whole: A matching HLA type, together with CMV infection, was signaled by public TCR beta signatures. General study findings and limits: Across the ex vivo response, the dominant clonotypes were HLA-C-restricted CMV-specific TCR beta clonotypes. Based on cumulative public TCR beta family frequency, carriers of CMV plus the relevant HLA were identified.

Ten or more counts support this clonotype. The antigen remains undetermined. A read error may account for a junction end that differs from germline. TCRdb processed the reads anew with MiXCR; each CDR3 protein has one entry. The table records about 300,000 distinct CDR3 sequences, about a tenth of them present only once. Sequencing was performed on PBMCs. The TCR was taken from a human donor in good health (CMV status not recorded). Some clones in this sample may be carry-over from other donors' samples.

This CDR3 is CASSLSPAGGRETQYF. The DNA for the CDR3 is TGTGCTAGCAGCTTGAGCCCTGCAGGGGGAAGGGAGACCCAGTACTTC. The chain is built from TRBV7-7 and TRBJ2-5, with TRBD1 identical over 7 bases. The CDR3 loop spans 16 amino acids. From germline, CDR1 is SSHAT and CDR2 FNYEAQ (reference sequence).